What follows is one T cell receptor (beta chain) and its context. Recruits, aged roughly 18 to 90 years, lived in 25 or so US areas. Trimming took 4 bases from V and 3 from J; bases not matched to a gene: 8. This CDR3 spans 15 amino acids. From germline, CDR1 is LNHDA and CDR2 SQIVND (reference sequence). TCRdb's table, derived via immunoSEQ multiplex PCR, lists solely in-frame clones and lacks some. This table holds around 300,000 clones, 89% found once. The sample is drawn from a study of blood T cell repertoires in COVID-19. The receptor comes from a woman aged 40 to 50 who had recovered from COVID-19. The rearrangement uses TRBV19 and TRBJ1-2; 7 positions match TRBD1. Material for sequencing was PBMCs or T cells enriched from blood (not recorded which). This chain's CDR3 is CASSSSQTGYYGYTF. In DNA, the CDR3 is TGTGCCAGTAGTAGCTCTCAGACAGGGTACTATGGCTACACCTTC. Full variable domain (outside the CDR3, taken from reference TRBV19 and TRBJ1-2): DGGITQSPKYLFRKEGQNVTLSCEQNLNHDAMYWYRQDPGQGLRLIYYSQIVNDFQKGDIAEGYSVSREKKESFPLTVTSAQKNPTAFYLCASSSSQTGYYGYTFGSGTRLTVV.